The rows below give T cell receptor beta chains drawn from one sample of a study of blood T cell repertoires in COVID-19. TCRdb's table, derived via immunoSEQ multiplex PCR, lists solely in-frame clones and lacks some. The table records 300,000 to 350,000 clones, around 87% of them present only once. The material sequenced was peripheral blood. Receptors were obtained from a man aged 18 to 30 with active or convalescent COVID-19. The CDR3 runs from the conserved cysteine through the conserved F or W. The D gene is left open where the match is weak. Size tells how often a clone was seen (once, few, many) or the class of an expanded clone, and some rows leave it out.

d_call	clone_size	v_call	cdr3_length	j_call	cdr3_aa
NA	NA	TRBV12-3/TRBV12-4	12	TRBJ1-2	CASSSGRGGYTF
NA	once	TRBV19	14	TRBJ2-3	CASSIGLGTDTQYF
NA	NA	TRBV13	12	TRBJ2-2	CASRGATGELFF
NA	NA	TRBV15	15	TRBJ2-1	CATSRPRGGYNEQFF
TRBD1	NA	TRBV5-8	17	TRBJ1-1	CASRRHLGGPMNTEAFF
TRBD2	NA	TRBV19	15	TRBJ2-7	CASSRVAGGSYEQYF
TRBD1	NA	TRBV9	14	TRBJ1-6	CASRAGTGRSPLHF
NA	few	TRBV6-5	14	TRBJ1-5	CASSSDRSDQPQHF
TRBD2	NA	TRBV28	18	TRBJ2-1	CASNPFAWAGGPPREQFF
TRBD1	NA	TRBV4-1	16	TRBJ1-5	CASSQGDRGGNQPQHF
NA	NA	TRBV6-1	14	TRBJ1-1	CASSEAGGQTEAFF
TRBD2	NA	TRBV12-5	21	TRBJ2-7	CASGLRAGALAGGPGYYEQYF
NA	NA	TRBV29-1	14	TRBJ2-1	CSVLPEAADNEQFF
TRBD2	NA	TRBV29-1	12	TRBJ2-1	CSVLREGNEQFF
NA	NA	TRBV6-2/TRBV6-3	16	TRBJ2-3	CASSYEGETAENTQYF
TRBD2	NA	TRBV28	15	TRBJ2-1	CASSRREGLDNEQFF
NA	few	TRBV15	14	TRBJ1-5	CATSFRVGNQPQHF
TRBD1	NA	TRBV9	15	TRBJ2-1	CASSSPGQGGNEQFF
NA	NA	TRBV5-1	15	TRBJ1-4	CASSWAASREEKLFF
NA	NA	TRBV14	16	TRBJ2-7	CASSQELGRPSYEQYF
TRBD2	few	TRBV7-6	17	TRBJ2-1	CASSLGYSSGSYNEQFF
TRBD1	NA	TRBV19	16	TRBJ1-1	CASLTLPGQGYTEAFF
NA	NA	TRBV11-3	13	TRBJ2-5	CASSDRGTSTQYF